This T cell receptor (beta chain) was identified in a study of identical twins (dated by TCRdb to between 2015 and 2016). General notes on the study: To test whether fetal clonotypes persist, the study used deep sequencing on TCR alpha and beta repertoires from monozygotic twins, unrelated adults of various ages, and cord blood. To rule out contamination, the twin experiments were replicated at different times with different library preparation protocols.

Only healthy Caucasian donors were included. Miltenyi CD45RO+ enrichment and human naive T-cell isolation kits were used to isolate memory (CD45RO+) and naive T cells from PBMC. Broader findings and caveats from the paper: Out-of-frame TCR alpha sharing in monozygotic twins was systematically underestimated by recombination models, whereas sharing between unrelated individuals was in agreement with the recombination models. In beta out-of-frame sequences, excess twin sharing was weaker, because having fewer shared sequences lowered the signal-to-noise ratio. Fewer insertions were carried by abundant cord blood beta clonotypes, a similar but weaker trend appeared in young adult naive repertoires, and no such trend appeared in memory repertoires. Because the same donors could not be followed over many years, the conclusions depended on cross-sectional statistical analysis. Invariant T cells such as MAIT and iNKT could partly confound zero-insertion analyses, although diverse VJ usage argued against such confounding for most clonotypes. Out-of-frame TCR alpha sequences shared between twins showed an excess of low generation-probability sequences compared with coincidental sharing between unrelated individuals.

Taken from cysteine to phenylalanine, the CDR3 has 14 residues. Only the CDR3 DNA is retained, 42 bases long and in frame from the first base. In the germline V gene, CDR1 corresponds to SGHTA and CDR2 to FQGNSA. V is clipped by 5 bases and J by 4 bases, and the sequence between their germline boundaries is 11 bases long. Library prep was done by 5' RACE. The reads were generated on an Illumina HiSeq 2000. Template switching introduced a universal primer binding site; the final cDNA contained a unique molecular identifier, enabling accurate counting of TCR cDNA molecules. First-strand cDNA for TCR alpha and beta chains was synthesized from specific primers in the conserved constant-segment region. To control for contamination, each cDNA library was double barcoded with a SMART-Mk sample barcode plus Illumina barcodes. TruSeq adapter sequences along with Illumina sample barcodes were introduced in two successive PCR steps. TCR alpha and beta cDNA libraries were sequenced on the Illumina HiSeq platform with custom primers. On the study's bioinformatics: MiGEC was used to process raw reads and extract unique molecular identifiers, and MiXCR was used to find CDR3 positions. For each individual, recombination models were inferred using an EM algorithm with the repgenHMM and IGoR tools. Shared clonotypes were analyzed with the tcR package in R, and sharing was normalized by the product of cloneset sizes. Out-of-frame nonproductive sequences were analyzed to study raw recombination free of thymic and clonal selection effects. TCRdb reanalyzed the raw reads on its own, using fastp at Q25 for trimming and MiXCR for clone calling, and kept in-frame beta chains. Rows with one shared CDR3 protein collapse into an entry with the most common genes and DNA. What appears here as the V and J calls and clone size reflects TCRdb's work, not the paper's. In this sample the table shows 200,000 to 300,000 distinct CDR3 sequences, more than 9% of which occur a single time. About 9% of the sample belongs to the ten largest clones.

At least ten counts were recorded for this clonotype. No cognate antigen has been identified for it. There are no base qualities to consult, and no much larger clone falls within one base. Source material: memory T cells sorted from blood. Interpreted using the paper, the cell subset or site label stands for: CD45RO+ enriched T cells. Rearrangement joined TRBV7-2 to TRBJ2-2, with no confident D gene call. The sequence was obtained from a man aged 50 or older in good health. The CDR3 sequence is CASSPHMSTGELFF. The DNA sequence is TGTGCCAGCAGCCCCCATATGAGCACCGGGGAGCTGTTTTTT.